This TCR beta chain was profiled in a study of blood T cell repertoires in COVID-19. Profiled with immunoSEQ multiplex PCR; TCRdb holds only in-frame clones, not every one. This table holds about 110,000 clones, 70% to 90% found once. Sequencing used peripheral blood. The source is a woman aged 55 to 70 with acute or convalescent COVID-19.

The CDR3 here is CASSLSQLGYTF. The CDR3, as DNA: TGTGCCAGCAGTTTAAGTCAGTTAGGCTACACCTTC. The chain couples TRBV28 to TRBJ1-2; no definite D call. V lost 2 bases and J 8 bases, leaving 9 bases between the germline ends. CDR3 size: 12 residues. Germline V gene data show CDR1 as MDHEN and CDR2 as SYDVKM.